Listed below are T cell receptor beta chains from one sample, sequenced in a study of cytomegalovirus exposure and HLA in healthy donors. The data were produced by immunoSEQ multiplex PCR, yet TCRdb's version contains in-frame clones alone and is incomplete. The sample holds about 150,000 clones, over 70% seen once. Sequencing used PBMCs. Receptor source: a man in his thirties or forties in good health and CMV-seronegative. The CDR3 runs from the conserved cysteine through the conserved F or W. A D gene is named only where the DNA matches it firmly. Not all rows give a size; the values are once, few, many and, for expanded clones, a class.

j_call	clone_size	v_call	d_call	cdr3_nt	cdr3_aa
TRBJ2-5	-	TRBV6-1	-	TGTGCCAGCAGTGCAGGGGTCCAAGAGACCCAGTACTTC	CASSAGVQETQYF
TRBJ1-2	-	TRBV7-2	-	TGTGCCAGCAGCACCAGGGGTCAGATACGCTACACCTTC	CASSTRGQIRYTF
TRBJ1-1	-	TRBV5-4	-	TGTGCCAGCAGCTCCCCCCGGGGGGACACTGAAGCTTTCTTT	CASSSPRGDTEAFF
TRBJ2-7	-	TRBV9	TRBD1	TGTGCCAGTTCAGTAGGACAGGAAATCTACGAGCAGTACTTC	CASSVGQEIYEQYF
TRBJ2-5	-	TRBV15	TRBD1	TGTGCCACCAGCAGAGGAAGGGGGCGGGAGACCCAGTACTTC	CATSRGRGRETQYF
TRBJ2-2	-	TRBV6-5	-	TGTGCCAGCAGCCCTCGAACAGGGTCCGGGGAGCTGTTTTTT	CASSPRTGSGELFF
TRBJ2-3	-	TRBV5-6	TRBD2	TGTGCCAGCACCGATAGCGGGGGGGCCACAGATACGCAGTATTTT	CASTDSGGATDTQYF
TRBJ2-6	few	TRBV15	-	TGTGCCACCAGCAGAGCTCTGGGGCGCAGGCTCACCTCTGGGGCCAACGTCCTGACTTTC	CATSRALGRRLTSGANVLTF
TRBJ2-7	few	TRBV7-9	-	TGTGCCAGCAGCTTAGGGTTTGGGAGATGGAACTTC	CASSLGFGRWNF
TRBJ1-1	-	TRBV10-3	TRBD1	TGTGCCATCAGTGAGCTTAGACAGGGATCTGAAGCTTTCTTT	CAISELRQGSEAFF
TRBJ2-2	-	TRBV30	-	TGTGCTGGGGGGACCGGGGAGCTGTTTTTT	CAGGTGELFF
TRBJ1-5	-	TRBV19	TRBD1	TGTGCCAGTAGTCTGACAGGGCATCAGCCCCAGCATTTT	CASSLTGHQPQHF
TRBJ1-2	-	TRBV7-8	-	TGTGCCAGCAGCCTACCGGGGGAGATGAGTGGCTACACCTTC	CASSLPGEMSGYTF
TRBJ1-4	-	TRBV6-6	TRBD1	TGTGCCAGCAGATTAGGACAGGGTTATGAAAAACTGTTTTTT	CASRLGQGYEKLFF
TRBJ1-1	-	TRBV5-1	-	TGCGCCAGCAGCCCGGAGCGGGCAGCGAACACTGAAGCTTTCTTT	CASSPERAANTEAFF
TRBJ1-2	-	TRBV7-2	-	TGTGCCAGCAGCCAGACAGTCGTAGGCTATGGCTACACCTTC	CASSQTVVGYGYTF
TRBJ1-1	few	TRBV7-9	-	TGTTCCAGCACTCCAATTTACTCGAACACTGAAGCTTTCTTT	CSSTPIYSNTEAFF
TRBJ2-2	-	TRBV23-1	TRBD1	TGCGCCGGATGGACAGGGTTTGGCACCGGGGAGCTGTTTTTT	CAGWTGFGTGELFF
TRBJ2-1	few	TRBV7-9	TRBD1	TGTGCCAGCAGCTCACCGGGACAGGGTTTGGTCGTATCCTACAATGAGCAGTTCTTC	CASSSPGQGLVVSYNEQFF
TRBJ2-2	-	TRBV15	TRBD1	TGTGCCACCAGCAAACAGGGGGCCGGGGAGCTGTTTTTT	CATSKQGAGELFF
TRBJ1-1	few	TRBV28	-	TGTGCCAGCAGTCCCCCTACAGGGTTGAACACTGAAGCTTTCTTT	CASSPPTGLNTEAFF
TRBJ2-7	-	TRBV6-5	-	TGTGCCAGCAGTTATGGTGCGGAGGGCGAGCAGTACTTC	CASSYGAEGEQYF
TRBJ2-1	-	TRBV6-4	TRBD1	TGTGCCAGCAGTGAGTACAGGGGCGACGAGCAGTTCTTC	CASSEYRGDEQFF
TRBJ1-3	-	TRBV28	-	TGTGCCAGCAGAGCCCTCTCAGGGGAAGGTGGAAACACCATATATTTT	CASRALSGEGGNTIYF
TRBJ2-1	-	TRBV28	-	TGTGCCAGCAGGCCAACAGGGAAAGGGAATGAGCAGTTCTTC	CASRPTGKGNEQFF
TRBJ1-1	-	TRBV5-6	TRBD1	TGTGCCAGCAGCTTTCTGGACAGGGGACAGGGCACTGAAGCTTTCTTT	CASSFLDRGQGTEAFF
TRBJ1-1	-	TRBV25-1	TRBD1	TGTGCCAGCAGCGGACAGGGTGAGGTTGAAGCTTTCTTT	CASSGQGEVEAFF
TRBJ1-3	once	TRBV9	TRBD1	TGTGCCAGCAGCCCGCAGGACAGGACTGGAAACACCATATATTTT	CASSPQDRTGNTIYF
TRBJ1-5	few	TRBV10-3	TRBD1	TGTGCCATCAGTGAGTCGGGGACAGGAGCCCGGGGCAATCAGCCCCAGCATTTT	CAISESGTGARGNQPQHF
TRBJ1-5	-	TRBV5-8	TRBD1	TGTGCCAGCAGCTTGGATTGGACAGGGGACAATCAGCCCCAGCATTTT	CASSLDWTGDNQPQHF
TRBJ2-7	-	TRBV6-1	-	TGTGCCAGCATGAGGGAGCTACTGTACGAGCAGTACTTC	CASMRELLYEQYF
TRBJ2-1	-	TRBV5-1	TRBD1	TGCGCCAGCAGCGTACAGACAGGGGGCTCCTACAATGAGCAGTTCTTC	CASSVQTGGSYNEQFF
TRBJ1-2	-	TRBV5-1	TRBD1	TGCGCCAGCAGTCCCACAGGGGCTAACTATGGCTACCCCTTC	CASSPTGANYGYPF
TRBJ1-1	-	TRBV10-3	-	TGTGCCATCAGTGATCGTACTAACACTGAAGCTTTCTTT	CAISDRTNTEAFF
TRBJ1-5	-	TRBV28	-	TGTGCCAGCGGAACAGGTAGTAGCAATCAGCCCCAGCATTTT	CASGTGSSNQPQHF
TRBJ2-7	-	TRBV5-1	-	TGCGCCAGCAGCTGGACCCCGGGGTCCTACGAGCAGTACTTC	CASSWTPGSYEQYF
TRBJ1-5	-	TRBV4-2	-	TGTGCCAGCAGCCCGCAAGGGGATCAGCCCCAGAATTTT	CASSPQGDQPQNF
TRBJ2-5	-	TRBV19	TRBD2	TGTGCCAGTAGTCAGGGGACTAGCGGCTCCCCCCAGTACTTC	CASSQGTSGSPQYF
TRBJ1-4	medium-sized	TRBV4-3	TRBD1	TGCGCCAGCAGCCAAGATTCCCGGGACAGGGGAATAGAAAAACTGTTTTTT	CASSQDSRDRGIEKLFF